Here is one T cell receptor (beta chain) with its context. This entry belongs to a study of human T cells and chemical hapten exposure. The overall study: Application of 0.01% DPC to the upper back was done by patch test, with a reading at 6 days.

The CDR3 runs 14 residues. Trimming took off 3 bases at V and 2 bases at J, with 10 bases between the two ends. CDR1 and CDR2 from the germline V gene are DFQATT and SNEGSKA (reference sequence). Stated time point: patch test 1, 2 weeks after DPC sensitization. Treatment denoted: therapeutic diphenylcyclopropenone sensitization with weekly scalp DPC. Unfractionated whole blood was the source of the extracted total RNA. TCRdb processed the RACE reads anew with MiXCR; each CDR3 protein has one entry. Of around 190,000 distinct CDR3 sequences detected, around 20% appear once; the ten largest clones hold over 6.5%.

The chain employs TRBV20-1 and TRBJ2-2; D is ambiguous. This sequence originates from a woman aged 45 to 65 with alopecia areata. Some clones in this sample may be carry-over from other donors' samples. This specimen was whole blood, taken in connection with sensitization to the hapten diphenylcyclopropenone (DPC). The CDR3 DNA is TGCAGTGCTAGCAGCACAGAAAACACCGGGGAGCTGTTTTTT. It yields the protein CSASSTENTGELFF.